This is a list of T cell receptor beta chains from one sample in a study of blood T cell repertoires in COVID-19. Clones were read by immunoSEQ multiplex PCR, and TCRdb kept only the in-frame ones, dropping some. Of around 220,000 clones detected, roughly 76% appear once; the ten largest clones hold around 4.7%. Sequenced sample: peripheral blood. These receptor sequences come from a human donor in a cohort sampled during active COVID-19. Both conserved end residues are part of each CDR3. The D gene is left open where the match is weak. Only part of the rows carry a size: once, few, many, or a class if the clone is expanded.

j_gene: TRBJ2-1; len: 18; abundance: -; v_gene: TRBV19; d_gene: TRBD2; CDR3aa: CASSTFSGTSGRGNEQFF; CDR3nt: TGTGCCAGTAGTACCTTCTCCGGGACTAGCGGGAGAGGTAATGAGCAGTTCTTC
j_gene: TRBJ2-5; len: 17; abundance: -; v_gene: TRBV28; d_gene: TRBD2; CDR3aa: CASSLPPGLRYQETQYF; CDR3nt: TGTGCCAGCAGTTTACCGCCGGGACTACGATACCAAGAGACCCAGTACTTC
j_gene: TRBJ2-1; len: 16; abundance: -; v_gene: TRBV7-7; d_gene: TRBD2; CDR3aa: CASSLAGGRGNNEQFF; CDR3nt: TGTGCCAGCAGCTTAGCGGGCGGGAGAGGTAACAATGAGCAGTTCTTC
j_gene: TRBJ1-2; len: 12; abundance: -; v_gene: TRBV5-1; d_gene: TRBD1; CDR3aa: CASSSTGVGYTF; CDR3nt: TGCGCCAGCAGCTCTACAGGGGTAGGCTACACCTTC
j_gene: TRBJ1-1; len: 15; abundance: -; v_gene: TRBV6-5; d_gene: TRBD1; CDR3aa: CASRTDRAANTEAFF; CDR3nt: TGTGCCAGCAGAACGGACAGGGCTGCGAACACTGAAGCTTTCTTT
j_gene: TRBJ1-2; len: 13; abundance: -; v_gene: TRBV6-5; d_gene: TRBD1; CDR3aa: CASRPDRALGYTF; CDR3nt: TGTGCCAGCAGGCCCGACAGGGCCCTTGGCTACACCTTC
j_gene: TRBJ2-3; len: 15; abundance: once; v_gene: TRBV6-1; d_gene: TRBD1; CDR3aa: CASSEIGQGTDTQYF; CDR3nt: TGTGCCAGCAGTGAAATAGGACAGGGAACAGATACGCAGTATTTT
j_gene: TRBJ2-3; len: 16; abundance: few; v_gene: TRBV4-3; d_gene: TRBD2; CDR3aa: CASSQDLAGGPDTQYF; CDR3nt: TGCGCCAGCAGCCAAGATCTGGCGGGAGGCCCAGATACGCAGTATTTT
j_gene: TRBJ2-2; len: 12; abundance: -; v_gene: TRBV24-1; d_gene: -; CDR3aa: CATGLNTGELFF; CDR3nt: TGTGCCACTGGACTGAACACCGGGGAGCTGTTTTTT
j_gene: TRBJ1-1; len: 14; abundance: -; v_gene: TRBV7-9; d_gene: TRBD1; CDR3aa: CASGYYRGGTEAFF; CDR3nt: TGTGCCAGCGGTTACTACAGGGGCGGAACTGAAGCTTTCTTT
j_gene: TRBJ1-1; len: 15; abundance: -; v_gene: TRBV3-1/TRBV3-2; d_gene: -; CDR3aa: CASSREEGKNTEAFF; CDR3nt: TGTGCCAGCAGCCGGGAGGAGGGTAAGAACACTGAAGCTTTCTTT
j_gene: TRBJ1-5; len: 16; abundance: -; v_gene: TRBV19; d_gene: -; CDR3aa: CASSIDSRQVLRPQHF; CDR3nt: TGTGCCAGTAGTATAGATTCCAGACAGGTCCTTCGGCCCCAGCATTTT
j_gene: TRBJ2-7; len: 15; abundance: -; v_gene: TRBV10-3; d_gene: -; CDR3aa: CATTGQKTFEDEQYF; CDR3nt: TGTGCCACGACAGGACAGAAAACCTTTGAAGACGAGCAGTACTTC
j_gene: TRBJ2-3; len: 15; abundance: -; v_gene: TRBV7-3; d_gene: -; CDR3aa: CASSLPLSFTDTQYF; CDR3nt: TGTGCCAGCAGCTTACCCCTCTCTTTCACAGATACGCAGTATTTT
j_gene: TRBJ2-3; len: 14; abundance: -; v_gene: TRBV6-4; d_gene: -; CDR3aa: CASSPLGGPDTQYF; CDR3nt: TGTGCCAGCAGCCCATTGGGGGGGCCCGATACGCAGTATTTT
j_gene: TRBJ1-4; len: 15; abundance: -; v_gene: TRBV6-6; d_gene: TRBD1; CDR3aa: CASSFLQGDNEKLFF; CDR3nt: TGTGCCAGCAGTTTTCTACAGGGGGATAATGAAAAACTGTTTTTT
j_gene: TRBJ2-7; len: 14; abundance: -; v_gene: TRBV6-5; d_gene: TRBD2; CDR3aa: CASSLAGGSYEQYF; CDR3nt: TGTGCCAGCAGCCTAGCGGGGGGCTCCTACGAGCAGTACTTC
j_gene: TRBJ1-4; len: 16; abundance: -; v_gene: TRBV7-6; d_gene: -; CDR3aa: CASSLARTPTNEKLFF; CDR3nt: TGTGCCAGCAGCTTAGCGCGTACTCCCACTAATGAAAAACTGTTTTTT
j_gene: TRBJ1-4; len: 14; abundance: once; v_gene: TRBV27; d_gene: TRBD1; CDR3aa: CASRSGTGSEKLFF; CDR3nt: TGTGCCAGCAGATCCGGGACAGGGTCTGAAAAACTGTTTTTT
j_gene: TRBJ1-2; len: 13; abundance: few; v_gene: TRBV10-3; d_gene: -; CDR3aa: CAIRWPGSYGYTF; CDR3nt: TGTGCCATCAGGTGGCCAGGGTCCTATGGCTACACCTTC
j_gene: TRBJ2-5; len: 13; abundance: once; v_gene: TRBV19; d_gene: -; CDR3aa: CASTPQGGETQYF; CDR3nt: TGTGCCAGTACCCCCCAGGGGGGCGAGACCCAGTACTTC
j_gene: TRBJ1-5; len: 13; abundance: -; v_gene: TRBV18; d_gene: -; CDR3aa: CASSPDSDQPQHF; CDR3nt: TGTGCCAGCTCACCAGATAGCGATCAGCCCCAGCATTTT
j_gene: TRBJ1-1; len: 12; abundance: -; v_gene: TRBV6-5; d_gene: -; CDR3aa: CASKGRRAEAFF; CDR3nt: TGTGCCAGCAAGGGCAGGAGGGCTGAAGCTTTCTTT
j_gene: TRBJ2-7; len: 14; abundance: -; v_gene: TRBV27; d_gene: TRBD2; CDR3aa: CASSPRTSGGEQYF; CDR3nt: TGTGCCAGCAGTCCCCGGACTAGCGGGGGCGAGCAGTACTTC
j_gene: TRBJ2-7; len: 12; abundance: -; v_gene: TRBV10-3; d_gene: -; CDR3aa: CAISEHQYEQYF; CDR3nt: TGTGCCATCAGTGAACACCAGTACGAGCAGTACTTC
j_gene: TRBJ2-5; len: 15; abundance: -; v_gene: TRBV14; d_gene: TRBD1; CDR3aa: CASSPVQGAIQTQYF; CDR3nt: TGTGCCAGCAGCCCAGTGCAGGGGGCGATACAGACCCAGTACTTC
j_gene: TRBJ1-1; len: 15; abundance: -; v_gene: TRBV5-1; d_gene: -; CDR3aa: CASSLDRERGTEAFF; CDR3nt: TGCGCCAGCAGCTTGGACAGGGAGAGGGGCACTGAAGCTTTCTTT
j_gene: TRBJ2-7; len: 15; abundance: -; v_gene: TRBV11-2; d_gene: TRBD1; CDR3aa: CASSELTGTVYEQYF; CDR3nt: TGTGCCAGCAGCGAACTTACCGGGACAGTTTACGAGCAGTACTTC
j_gene: TRBJ2-4; len: 16; abundance: once; v_gene: TRBV7-8; d_gene: -; CDR3aa: CASSLATGWAKNIQYF; CDR3nt: TGTGCCAGCAGCTTAGCTACCGGGTGGGCCAAAAACATTCAGTACTTC
j_gene: TRBJ2-5; len: 14; abundance: once; v_gene: TRBV29-1; d_gene: TRBD1; CDR3aa: CSVEDSGTEETQYF; CDR3nt: TGCAGCGTTGAAGATTCGGGGACAGAAGAGACCCAGTACTTC
j_gene: TRBJ2-3; len: 16; abundance: -; v_gene: TRBV11-2; d_gene: TRBD2; CDR3aa: CASSLGQLAGRDTQYF; CDR3nt: TGTGCCAGCAGCTTAGGTCAACTAGCGGGAAGAGATACGCAGTATTTT
j_gene: TRBJ2-5; len: 14; abundance: -; v_gene: TRBV9; d_gene: TRBD1; CDR3aa: CASSVRTGQETQYF; CDR3nt: TGTGCCAGCAGCGTACGGACAGGACAAGAGACCCAGTACTTC
j_gene: TRBJ1-4; len: 15; abundance: -; v_gene: TRBV28; d_gene: TRBD1; CDR3aa: CASSYPRGHYEKLFF; CDR3nt: TGTGCCAGCAGTTACCCCAGGGGGCATTATGAAAAACTGTTTTTT
j_gene: TRBJ2-2; len: 12; abundance: -; v_gene: TRBV18; d_gene: -; CDR3aa: CASSPEVGELFF; CDR3nt: TGTGCCAGCTCACCGGAGGTCGGGGAGCTGTTTTTT
j_gene: TRBJ1-1; len: 13; abundance: -; v_gene: TRBV2; d_gene: -; CDR3aa: CASTIDRNTEAFF; CDR3nt: TGTGCCAGCACCATAGACAGGAACACTGAAGCTTTCTTT
j_gene: TRBJ1-6; len: 16; abundance: -; v_gene: TRBV5-6; d_gene: -; CDR3aa: CASSLASGGPYSPLHF; CDR3nt: TGTGCCAGCAGCTTGGCCTCCGGGGGGCCATATTCACCCCTCCACTTT
j_gene: TRBJ1-1; len: 14; abundance: many; v_gene: TRBV19; d_gene: -; CDR3aa: CASSTGWMNTEAFF; CDR3nt: TGTGCCAGTAGTACGGGGTGGATGAACACTGAAGCTTTCTTT
j_gene: TRBJ2-7; len: 14; abundance: -; v_gene: TRBV28; d_gene: -; CDR3aa: CASSPSGQRYEQYF; CDR3nt: TGTGCCAGCAGTCCTTCAGGACAACGCTACGAGCAGTACTTC
j_gene: TRBJ2-7; len: 15; abundance: -; v_gene: TRBV19; d_gene: TRBD1; CDR3aa: CASSYSGTGRNEQYF; CDR3nt: TGTGCCAGTAGCTACTCCGGGACAGGGAGGAACGAGCAGTACTTC
j_gene: TRBJ1-4; len: 19; abundance: -; v_gene: TRBV6-1; d_gene: -; CDR3aa: CASSEIARGWGATNEKLFF; CDR3nt: TGTGCCAGCAGTGAAATCGCCAGGGGTTGGGGCGCAACTAATGAAAAACTGTTTTTT
j_gene: TRBJ1-5; len: 13; abundance: -; v_gene: TRBV19; d_gene: -; CDR3aa: CASSRSGDQPQHF; CDR3nt: TGTGCCAGTAGTAGGTCCGGAGATCAGCCCCAGCATTTT
j_gene: TRBJ2-3; len: 15; abundance: -; v_gene: TRBV7-9; d_gene: -; CDR3aa: CASSLGLSSTDTQYF; CDR3nt: TGTGCCAGCAGCCTAGGACTATCTAGCACAGATACGCAGTATTTT
j_gene: TRBJ2-4; len: 16; abundance: -; v_gene: TRBV30; d_gene: TRBD2; CDR3aa: CAWDQLAGGIKNIQYF; CDR3nt: TGTGCCTGGGACCAACTAGCGGGAGGGATTAAAAACATTCAGTACTTC
j_gene: TRBJ1-5; len: 13; abundance: -; v_gene: TRBV19; d_gene: TRBD1; CDR3aa: CASTRDRNQPQHF; CDR3nt: TGTGCCAGTACGCGGGACAGAAATCAGCCCCAGCATTTT
j_gene: TRBJ1-1; len: 11; abundance: -; v_gene: TRBV29-1; d_gene: -; CDR3aa: CSVAFGTEAFF; CDR3nt: TGCAGCGTTGCCTTCGGGACTGAAGCTTTCTTT
j_gene: TRBJ2-3; len: 12; abundance: -; v_gene: TRBV13; d_gene: -; CDR3aa: CASSFLLDTQYF; CDR3nt: TGTGCCAGCAGCTTTCTTCTAGACACGCAGTATTTT
j_gene: TRBJ2-1; len: 13; abundance: -; v_gene: TRBV28; d_gene: TRBD2; CDR3aa: CASGLAGYNEQFF; CDR3nt: TGTGCCAGTGGACTAGCGGGGTACAATGAGCAGTTCTTC
j_gene: TRBJ2-7; len: 15; abundance: -; v_gene: TRBV27; d_gene: -; CDR3aa: CASSPAGINLNEQYF; CDR3nt: TGTGCCAGCAGTCCCGCGGGGATCAACCTAAACGAGCAGTACTTC
j_gene: TRBJ2-5; len: 14; abundance: -; v_gene: TRBV27; d_gene: -; CDR3aa: CASSLSQPGETQYF; CDR3nt: TGTGCCAGCAGTTTATCCCAACCGGGAGAGACCCAGTACTTC
j_gene: TRBJ2-5; len: 14; abundance: few; v_gene: TRBV9; d_gene: TRBD1; CDR3aa: CASSVGQGQETQYF; CDR3nt: TGTGCCAGCAGCGTAGGACAGGGGCAAGAGACCCAGTACTTC
j_gene: TRBJ2-1; len: 12; abundance: -; v_gene: TRBV2; d_gene: -; CDR3aa: CASSGEVNEQFF; CDR3nt: TGTGCCAGCAGTGGTGAGGTAAATGAGCAGTTCTTC
j_gene: TRBJ2-3; len: 14; abundance: -; v_gene: TRBV15; d_gene: -; CDR3aa: CATSRTNPAHTQYF; CDR3nt: TGTGCCACCAGCAGAACTAACCCAGCGCATACGCAGTATTTT
j_gene: TRBJ1-1; len: 13; abundance: -; v_gene: TRBV29-1; d_gene: -; CDR3aa: CSVERGRGTEAFF; CDR3nt: TGCAGCGTTGAACGAGGGAGGGGCACTGAAGCTTTCTTT
j_gene: TRBJ2-5; len: 16; abundance: -; v_gene: TRBV6-6; d_gene: TRBD1; CDR3aa: CASSYPGTGVEETQYF; CDR3nt: TGTGCCAGCAGTTACCCCGGGACAGGGGTAGAAGAGACCCAGTACTTC
j_gene: TRBJ2-1; len: 15; abundance: -; v_gene: TRBV7-2; d_gene: TRBD2; CDR3aa: CASSYGGGGYNEQFF; CDR3nt: TGTGCCAGCAGCTACGGCGGGGGGGGGTACAATGAGCAGTTCTTC
j_gene: TRBJ2-5; len: 17; abundance: -; v_gene: TRBV28; d_gene: -; CDR3aa: CASSPRRGAQTKETQYF; CDR3nt: TGTGCCAGCAGTCCCCGGAGAGGAGCTCAAACGAAAGAGACCCAGTACTTC
j_gene: TRBJ1-1; len: 13; abundance: -; v_gene: TRBV7-8; d_gene: -; CDR3aa: CASSRPGNTEAFF; CDR3nt: TGTGCCAGCAGCCGACCCGGGAACACTGAAGCTTTCTTT
j_gene: TRBJ2-7; len: 14; abundance: -; v_gene: TRBV7-9; d_gene: -; CDR3aa: CASGSGELAYEQYF; CDR3nt: TGTGCCAGCGGATCAGGGGAGTTGGCCTACGAGCAGTACTTC
j_gene: TRBJ1-1; len: 14; abundance: -; v_gene: TRBV4-2; d_gene: -; CDR3aa: CASSQGSGNTEAFF; CDR3nt: TGTGCCAGCAGCCAAGGGTCAGGGAACACTGAAGCTTTCTTT